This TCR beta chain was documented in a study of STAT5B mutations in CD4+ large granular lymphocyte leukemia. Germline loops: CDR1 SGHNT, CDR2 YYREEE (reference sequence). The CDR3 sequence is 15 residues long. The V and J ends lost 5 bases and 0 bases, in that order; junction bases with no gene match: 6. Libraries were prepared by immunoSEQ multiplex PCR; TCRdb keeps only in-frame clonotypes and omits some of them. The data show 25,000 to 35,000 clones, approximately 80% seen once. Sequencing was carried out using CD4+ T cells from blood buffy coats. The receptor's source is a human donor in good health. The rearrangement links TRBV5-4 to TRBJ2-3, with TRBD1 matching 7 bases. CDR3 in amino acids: CASRTMGQSTDTQYF. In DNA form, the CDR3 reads TGTGCCAGCAGGACAATGGGACAGAGCACAGATACGCAGTATTTT.